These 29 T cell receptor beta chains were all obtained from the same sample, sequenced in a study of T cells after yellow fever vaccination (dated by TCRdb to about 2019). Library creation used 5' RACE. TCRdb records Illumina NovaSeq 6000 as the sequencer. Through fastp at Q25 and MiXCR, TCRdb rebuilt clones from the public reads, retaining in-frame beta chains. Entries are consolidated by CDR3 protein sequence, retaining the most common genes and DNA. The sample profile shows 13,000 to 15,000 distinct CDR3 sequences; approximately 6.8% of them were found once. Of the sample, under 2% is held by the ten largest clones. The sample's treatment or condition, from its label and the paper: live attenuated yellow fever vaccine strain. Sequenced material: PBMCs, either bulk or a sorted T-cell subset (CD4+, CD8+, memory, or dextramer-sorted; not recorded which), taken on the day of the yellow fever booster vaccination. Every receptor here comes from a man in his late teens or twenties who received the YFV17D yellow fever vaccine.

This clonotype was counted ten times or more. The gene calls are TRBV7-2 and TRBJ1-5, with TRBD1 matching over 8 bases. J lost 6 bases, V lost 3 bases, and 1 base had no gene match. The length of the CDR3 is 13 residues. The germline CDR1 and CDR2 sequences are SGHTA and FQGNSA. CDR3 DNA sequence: TGTGCCAGCAGCTTCAGGGGGCCTCAGCCCCAGCATTTT. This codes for CASSFRGPQPQHF.

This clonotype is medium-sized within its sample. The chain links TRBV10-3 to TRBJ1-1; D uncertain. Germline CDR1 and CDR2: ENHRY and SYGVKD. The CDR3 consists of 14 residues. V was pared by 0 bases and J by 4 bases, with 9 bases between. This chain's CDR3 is CAISESRRFTEAFF. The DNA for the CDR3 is TGTGCCATCAGTGAGTCACGGAGGTTCACTGAAGCTTTCTTT.

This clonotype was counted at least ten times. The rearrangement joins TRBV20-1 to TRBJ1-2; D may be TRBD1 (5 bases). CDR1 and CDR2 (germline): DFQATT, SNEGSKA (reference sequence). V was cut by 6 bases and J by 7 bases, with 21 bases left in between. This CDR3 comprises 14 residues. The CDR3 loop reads CSARLGGSGRGYTF. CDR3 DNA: TGCAGTGCGCGGCTTGGGGGGAGCGGTCGTGGCTACACCTTC.

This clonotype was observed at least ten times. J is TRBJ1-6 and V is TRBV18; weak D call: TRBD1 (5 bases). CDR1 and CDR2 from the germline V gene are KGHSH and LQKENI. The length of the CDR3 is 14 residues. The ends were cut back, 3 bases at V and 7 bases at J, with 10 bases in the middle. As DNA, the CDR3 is TGTGCCAGCTCACCGGGACCGAGAAATTCACCCCTCCACTTT. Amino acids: CASSPGPRNSPLHF.

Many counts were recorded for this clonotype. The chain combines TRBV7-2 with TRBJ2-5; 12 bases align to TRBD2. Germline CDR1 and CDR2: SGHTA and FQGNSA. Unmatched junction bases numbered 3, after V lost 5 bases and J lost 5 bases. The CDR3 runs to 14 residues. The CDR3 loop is CASSPTSGGETQYF. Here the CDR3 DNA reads TGTGCCAGCAGCCCCACTAGCGGGGGGGAGACCCAGTACTTC.

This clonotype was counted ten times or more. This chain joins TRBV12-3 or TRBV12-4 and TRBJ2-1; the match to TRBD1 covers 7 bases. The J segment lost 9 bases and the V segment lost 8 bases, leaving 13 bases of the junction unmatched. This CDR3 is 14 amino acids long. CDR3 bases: TGTGCCAGCGGTCCGACAGGGCCCGGGATTGAGCAGTTCTTC. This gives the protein CASGPTGPGIEQFF.

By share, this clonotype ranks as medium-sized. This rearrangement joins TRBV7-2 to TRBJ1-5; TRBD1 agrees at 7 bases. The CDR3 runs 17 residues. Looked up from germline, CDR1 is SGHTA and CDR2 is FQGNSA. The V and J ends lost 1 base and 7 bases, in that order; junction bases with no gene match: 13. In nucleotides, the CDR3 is TGTGCCAGCAGCTTAGGGACAGGCCCGGGTAGTATGCAGCCCCAGCATTTT. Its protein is CASSLGTGPGSMQPQHF.

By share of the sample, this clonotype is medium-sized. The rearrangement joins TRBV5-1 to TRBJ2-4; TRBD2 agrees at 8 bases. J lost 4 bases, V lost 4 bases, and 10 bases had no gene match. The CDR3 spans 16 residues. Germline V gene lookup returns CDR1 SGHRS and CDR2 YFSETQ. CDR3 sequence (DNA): TGCGCCAGCAGCGACGAGCGGGGGCATTCGAAAAACATTCAGTACTTC. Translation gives CASSDERGHSKNIQYF.

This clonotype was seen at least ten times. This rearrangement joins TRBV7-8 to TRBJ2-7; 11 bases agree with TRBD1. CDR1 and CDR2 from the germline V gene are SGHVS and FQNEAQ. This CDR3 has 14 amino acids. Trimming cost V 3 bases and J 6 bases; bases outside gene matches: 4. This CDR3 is CASSLGTGGLEQYF. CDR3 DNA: TGTGCCAGCAGCTTGGGGACAGGGGGTCTCGAGCAGTACTTC.

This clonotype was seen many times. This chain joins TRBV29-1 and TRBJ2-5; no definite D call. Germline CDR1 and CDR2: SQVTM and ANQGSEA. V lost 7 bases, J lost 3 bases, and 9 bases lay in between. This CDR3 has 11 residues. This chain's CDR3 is CSGNSKETQYF. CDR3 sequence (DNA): TGCAGCGGGAATTCGAAAGAGACCCAGTACTTC.

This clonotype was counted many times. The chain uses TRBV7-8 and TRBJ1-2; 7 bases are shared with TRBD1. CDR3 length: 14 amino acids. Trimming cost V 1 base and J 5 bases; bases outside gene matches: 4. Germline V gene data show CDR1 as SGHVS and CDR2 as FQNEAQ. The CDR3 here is CASSLGNRGYGYTF. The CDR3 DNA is TGTGCCAGCAGCTTAGGGAACAGGGGATATGGCTACACCTTC.

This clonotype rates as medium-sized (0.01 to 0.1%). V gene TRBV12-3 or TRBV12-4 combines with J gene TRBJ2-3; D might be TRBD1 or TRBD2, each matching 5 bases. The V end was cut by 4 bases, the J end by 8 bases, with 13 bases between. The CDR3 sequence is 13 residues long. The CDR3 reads CASSWPTGGTQYF. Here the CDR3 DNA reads TGTGCCAGCAGTTGGCCTACTGGGGGTACGCAGTATTTT.

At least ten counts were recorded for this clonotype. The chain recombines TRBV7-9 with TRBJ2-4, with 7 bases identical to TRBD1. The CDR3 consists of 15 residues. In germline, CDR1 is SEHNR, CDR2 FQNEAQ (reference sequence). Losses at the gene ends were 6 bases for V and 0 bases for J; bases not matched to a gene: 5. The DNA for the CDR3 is TGTGCCAGCAGTGTACAGGGGTCAGCCAAAAACATTCAGTACTTC. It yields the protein CASSVQGSAKNIQYF.

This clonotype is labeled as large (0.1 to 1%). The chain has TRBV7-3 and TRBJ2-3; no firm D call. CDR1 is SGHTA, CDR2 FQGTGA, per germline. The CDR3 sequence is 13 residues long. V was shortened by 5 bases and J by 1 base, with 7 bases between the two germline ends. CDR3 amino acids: CASSLYGTDTQYF. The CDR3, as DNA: TGTGCCAGCAGCCTCTATGGCACAGATACGCAGTATTTT.

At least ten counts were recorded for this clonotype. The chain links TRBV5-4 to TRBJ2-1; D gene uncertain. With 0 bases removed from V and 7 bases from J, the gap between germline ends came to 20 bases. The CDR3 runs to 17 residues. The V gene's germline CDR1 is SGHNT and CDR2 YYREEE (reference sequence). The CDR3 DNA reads TGTGCCAGCAGCTTGGGAAAATGGGTGCGAATACAGAATGAGCAGTTCTTC. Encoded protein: CASSLGKWVRIQNEQFF.

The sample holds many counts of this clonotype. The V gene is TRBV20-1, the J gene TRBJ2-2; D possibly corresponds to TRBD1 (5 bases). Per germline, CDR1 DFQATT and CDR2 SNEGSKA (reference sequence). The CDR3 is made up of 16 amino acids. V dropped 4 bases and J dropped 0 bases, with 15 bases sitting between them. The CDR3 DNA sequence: TGCAGTGCTATCAGGAGACAGTTCGCGAACACCGGGGAGCTGTTTTTT. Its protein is CSAIRRQFANTGELFF.

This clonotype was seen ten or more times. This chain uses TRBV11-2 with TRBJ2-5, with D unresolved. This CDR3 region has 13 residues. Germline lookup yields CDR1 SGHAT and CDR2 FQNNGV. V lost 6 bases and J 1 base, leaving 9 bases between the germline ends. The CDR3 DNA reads TGTGCCAGCAGAGTGGCGACCCAAGAGACCCAGTACTTC. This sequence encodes CASRVATQETQYF.

The CDR3 bases are TGTGCCAGCAGCTTTGGGTTGGCCAAAAACATTCAGTACTTC. Translating gives CASSFGLAKNIQYF. The chain links TRBV7-2 to TRBJ2-4; D is undetermined. The CDR3 is made up of 14 amino acids. Germline values: CDR1 SGHTA, CDR2 FQGNSA. Trimming stripped 3 bases from V and 1 base from J, with 7 bases between.

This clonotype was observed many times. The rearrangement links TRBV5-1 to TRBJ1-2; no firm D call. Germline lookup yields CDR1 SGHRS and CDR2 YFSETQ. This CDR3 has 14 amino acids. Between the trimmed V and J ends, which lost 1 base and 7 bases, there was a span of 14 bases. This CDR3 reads CASSLSQAGGGYTF. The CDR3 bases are TGCGCCAGCAGCTTGAGTCAGGCGGGCGGTGGCTACACCTTC.

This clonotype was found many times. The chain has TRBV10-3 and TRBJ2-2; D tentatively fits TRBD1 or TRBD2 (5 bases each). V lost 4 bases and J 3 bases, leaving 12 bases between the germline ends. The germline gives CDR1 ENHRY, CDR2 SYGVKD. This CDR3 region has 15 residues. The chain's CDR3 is CAISAGSMDTGELFF. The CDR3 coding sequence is TGTGCCATCAGTGCAGGGAGTATGGACACCGGGGAGCTGTTTTTT.

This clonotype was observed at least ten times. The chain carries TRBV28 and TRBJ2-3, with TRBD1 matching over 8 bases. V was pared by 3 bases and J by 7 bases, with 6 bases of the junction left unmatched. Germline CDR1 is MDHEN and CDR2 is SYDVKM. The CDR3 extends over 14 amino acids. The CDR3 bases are TGTGCCAGCAGTTTGCCTCCAGGGGGCCATACGCAGTATTTT. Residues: CASSLPPGGHTQYF.

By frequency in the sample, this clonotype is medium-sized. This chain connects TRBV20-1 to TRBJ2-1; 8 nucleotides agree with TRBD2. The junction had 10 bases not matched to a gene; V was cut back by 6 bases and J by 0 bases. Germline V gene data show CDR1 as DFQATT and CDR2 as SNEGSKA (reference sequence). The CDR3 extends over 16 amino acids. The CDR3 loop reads CSAANAGTSSYNEQFF. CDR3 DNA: TGCAGTGCGGCGAATGCCGGGACTAGCTCCTACAATGAGCAGTTCTTC.

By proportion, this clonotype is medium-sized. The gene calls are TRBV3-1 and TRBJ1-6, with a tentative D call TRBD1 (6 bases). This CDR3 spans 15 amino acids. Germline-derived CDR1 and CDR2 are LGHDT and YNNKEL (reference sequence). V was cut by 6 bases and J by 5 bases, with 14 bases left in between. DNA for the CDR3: TGTGCCAGCAGGACGCGGCCAGGGGATAATTCACCCCTCCACTTT. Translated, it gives CASRTRPGDNSPLHF.

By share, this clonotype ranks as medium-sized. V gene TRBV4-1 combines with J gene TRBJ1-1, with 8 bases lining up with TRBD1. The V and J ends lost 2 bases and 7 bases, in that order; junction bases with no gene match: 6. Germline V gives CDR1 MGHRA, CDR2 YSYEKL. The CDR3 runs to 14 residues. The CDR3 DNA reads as TGCGCCAGCAGCCAACCGACAGGGGAGGATGAAGCTTTCTTT. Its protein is CASSQPTGEDEAFF.

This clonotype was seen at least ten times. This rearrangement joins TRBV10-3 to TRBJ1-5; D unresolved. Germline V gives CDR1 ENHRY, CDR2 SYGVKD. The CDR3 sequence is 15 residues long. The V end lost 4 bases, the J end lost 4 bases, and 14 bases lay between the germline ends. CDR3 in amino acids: CAISGVGRNNQPQHF. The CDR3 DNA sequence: TGTGCCATCAGTGGAGTAGGCCGCAATAATCAGCCCCAGCATTTT.

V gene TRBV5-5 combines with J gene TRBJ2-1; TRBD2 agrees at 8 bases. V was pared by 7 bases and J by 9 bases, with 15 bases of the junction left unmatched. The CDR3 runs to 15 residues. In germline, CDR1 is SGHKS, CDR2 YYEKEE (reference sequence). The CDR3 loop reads CASREPGGPHVEQFF. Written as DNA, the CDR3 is TGTGCCAGCCGAGAGCCGGGAGGGCCACACGTTGAGCAGTTCTTC.

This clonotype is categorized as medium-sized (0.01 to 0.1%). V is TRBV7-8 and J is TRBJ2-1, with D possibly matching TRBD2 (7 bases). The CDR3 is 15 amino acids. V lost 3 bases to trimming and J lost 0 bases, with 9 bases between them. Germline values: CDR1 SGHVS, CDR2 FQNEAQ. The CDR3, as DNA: TGTGCCAGCAGCTTTCGGGGGGCCTCCTACAATGAGCAGTTCTTC. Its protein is CASSFRGASYNEQFF.

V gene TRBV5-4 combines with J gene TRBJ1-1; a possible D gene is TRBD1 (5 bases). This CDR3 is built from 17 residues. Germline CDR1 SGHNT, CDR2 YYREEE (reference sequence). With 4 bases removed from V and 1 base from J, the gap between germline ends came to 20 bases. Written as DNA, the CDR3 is TGTGCCAGCAGCCCGGTCCTACGTGGGACGGGGAACACTGAAGCTTTCTTT. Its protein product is CASSPVLRGTGNTEAFF.

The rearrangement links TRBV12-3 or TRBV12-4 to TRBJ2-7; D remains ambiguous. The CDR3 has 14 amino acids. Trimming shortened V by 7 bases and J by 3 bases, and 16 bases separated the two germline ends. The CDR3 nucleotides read TGTGCCAGCAAGGGCCTCCCGCACCTCTACGAGCAGTACTTC. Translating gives CASKGLPHLYEQYF.